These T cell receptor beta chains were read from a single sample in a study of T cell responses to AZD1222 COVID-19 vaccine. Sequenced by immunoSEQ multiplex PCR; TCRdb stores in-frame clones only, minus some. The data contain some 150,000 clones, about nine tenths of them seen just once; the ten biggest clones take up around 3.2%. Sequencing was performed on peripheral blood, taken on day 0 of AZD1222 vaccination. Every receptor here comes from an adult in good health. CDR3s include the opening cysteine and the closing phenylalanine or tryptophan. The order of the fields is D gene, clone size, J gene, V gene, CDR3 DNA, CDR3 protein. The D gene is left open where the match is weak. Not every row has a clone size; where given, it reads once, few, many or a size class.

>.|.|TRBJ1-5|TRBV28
TGTGCCAGCAGTTCCTCAGGCAGCCTCAATCAGCCCCAGCATTTT
CASSSSGSLNQPQHF
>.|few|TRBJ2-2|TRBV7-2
TGTGCCAGCAGCTTATTCGGGAGAGGGGAGGTCCCCGGGGAGCTGTTTTTT
CASSLFGRGEVPGELFF
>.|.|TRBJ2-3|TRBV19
TGTGCCAGTAGTATCAGCTACGTCGCCAAGAGTAGCGCAGATACGCAGTATTTT
CASSISYVAKSSADTQYF
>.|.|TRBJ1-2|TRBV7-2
TGTGCCAGCAGCCAACTTCCAGGGGCTGGGACTGGCTACACCTTC
CASSQLPGAGTGYTF
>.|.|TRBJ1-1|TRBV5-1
TGCGCCAGCAGGGCCGAAAGAAACACTGAAGCTTTCTTT
CASRAERNTEAFF
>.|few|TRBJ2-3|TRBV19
TGTGCCAGTAGTGCCTCACTAGATACGCAGTATTTT
CASSASLDTQYF
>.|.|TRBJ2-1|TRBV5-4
TGTGCCAGCAGCTTGAATGGGGGGAAAATGCACAATGAGCAGTTCTTC
CASSLNGGKMHNEQFF
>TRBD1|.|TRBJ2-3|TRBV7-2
TGTGCCAGCAACATGAAACAGGGGGATCGAACAGATACGCAGTATTTT
CASNMKQGDRTDTQYF
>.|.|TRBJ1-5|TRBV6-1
TGTGCCGGCAGTGATAGGGGAGACAATCAGCCCCAGCATTTT
CAGSDRGDNQPQHF
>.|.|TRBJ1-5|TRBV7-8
TGTGCCAGCAGCTTAGCTCGGGACCAGCCCCAGCATTTT
CASSLARDQPQHF
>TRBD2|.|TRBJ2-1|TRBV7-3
TGTGCCAGCAGCCTTGAACCGGGACTACACAATGAGCAGTTCTTC
CASSLEPGLHNEQFF
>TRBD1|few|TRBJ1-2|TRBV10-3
TGTGCCATCAGGCGGGACAGGGCTGACTATGGCTACACCTTC
CAIRRDRADYGYTF
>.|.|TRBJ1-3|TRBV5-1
TGCGCCAGCAGCTTGACAGGGTCCGGAAACACCATATATTTT
CASSLTGSGNTIYF
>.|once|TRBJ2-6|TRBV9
TGTGCCAGCAGCGCCACTATATCCTACGGGGCCAACGTCCTGACTTTC
CASSATISYGANVLTF
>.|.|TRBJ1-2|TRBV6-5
TGTGCCACCCGGGACCCGGGGAAGGGCTACACCTTC
CATRDPGKGYTF
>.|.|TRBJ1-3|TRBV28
TGTGCCAGCAGTTCTCGGACGTGGACGGGTGGAAACACCATATATTTT
CASSSRTWTGGNTIYF
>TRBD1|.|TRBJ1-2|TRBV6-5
TGTGCCAGCAGTCCCGACAGGGCTCTCTATGGCTACACCTTC
CASSPDRALYGYTF
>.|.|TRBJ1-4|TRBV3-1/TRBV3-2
TGTGCCAGCAGCCTCCGACAGGAGAATGAAAAACTGTTTTTT
CASSLRQENEKLFF
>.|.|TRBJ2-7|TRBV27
TGTGCCAGCAGCCTCGGACACCCGAACTACGAGCAGTACTTC
CASSLGHPNYEQYF
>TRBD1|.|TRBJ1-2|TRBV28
TGTGCCAGCAATCCGGGACAGGGGGGGTCTGGCTACACCTTC
CASNPGQGGSGYTF
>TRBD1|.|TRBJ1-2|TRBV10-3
TGTGCCATCCAGAGCCGGGACAGGGGGTACTATGGCTACACCTTC
CAIQSRDRGYYGYTF
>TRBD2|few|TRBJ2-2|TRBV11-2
TGTGCCAGCAGCTTAGCCGCGGGGGGCACCGGGGAGCTGTTTTTT
CASSLAAGGTGELFF
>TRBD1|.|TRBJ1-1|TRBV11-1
TGTGCCAGCAGCTTAGGGACAGGTACTGAAGCTTTCTTT
CASSLGTGTEAFF
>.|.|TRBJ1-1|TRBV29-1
TGCAGCGTTGAGGGCCCGACTGAAGCTTTCTTT
CSVEGPTEAFF
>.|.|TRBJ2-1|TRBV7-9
TGTGCCAGCAGCTCCCGGACCTGGTCAAATGAGCAGTTCTTC
CASSSRTWSNEQFF
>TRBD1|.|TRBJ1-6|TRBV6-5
TGTGCCAGCAGCGGGGGACAGGGTCATTCACCCCTCCACTTT
CASSGGQGHSPLHF
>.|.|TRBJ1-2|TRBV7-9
TGTGCCAGCAGCCCGGAACGTAGCTATGGCTACACCTTC
CASSPERSYGYTF
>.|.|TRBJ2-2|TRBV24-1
TGTGCCACCAGTGCCCGGGACGGGAACACCGGGGAGCTGTTTTTT
CATSARDGNTGELFF
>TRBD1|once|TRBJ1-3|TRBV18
TGTGCCAGCTCGTGGGACAGAAAGATCTCTGGAAACACCATATATTTT
CASSWDRKISGNTIYF
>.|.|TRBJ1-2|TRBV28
TGTGCCAGCAGTGCCCCAAGGACGGATTTCTATGGCTACACCTTC
CASSAPRTDFYGYTF
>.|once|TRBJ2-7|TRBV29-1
TGCAGCGTTCTCCAGCCCGACAGTTCCTACGAGCAGTACTTC
CSVLQPDSSYEQYF
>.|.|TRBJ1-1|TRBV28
TGTGCCAGCAGTTTCCTTGACTTATCAAAGAACACTGAAGCTTTCTTT
CASSFLDLSKNTEAFF
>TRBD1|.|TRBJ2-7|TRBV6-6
TGTGCCAGCAGACTGACAGGGTCCTACGAGCAGTACTTC
CASRLTGSYEQYF
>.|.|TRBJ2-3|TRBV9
TGTGCCAGCAGCGTAGATCCTAGCACAGATACGCAGTATTTT
CASSVDPSTDTQYF
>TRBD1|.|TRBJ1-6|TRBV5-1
TGCGCCAGCAGCTTGGACGGGACAGATAATTCACCCCTCCACTTT
CASSLDGTDNSPLHF
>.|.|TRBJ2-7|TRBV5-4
TGTGCCAGCAGCCAGGCCCCAAGAGGGCCCTACGAGCAGTACTTC
CASSQAPRGPYEQYF
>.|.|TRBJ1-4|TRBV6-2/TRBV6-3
TGTGCCAGCAGTACGGTCCCTAATGAAAAACTGTTTTTT
CASSTVPNEKLFF
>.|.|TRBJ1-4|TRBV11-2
TGTGCCAGCAGCTTCCGGGGGGGCTCGGAAAAACTGTTTTTT
CASSFRGGSEKLFF
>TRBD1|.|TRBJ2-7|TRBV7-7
TGTGCTAGCAGCTCACACGGGACAGGGATCTCCTACGAGCAGTACTTC
CASSSHGTGISYEQYF
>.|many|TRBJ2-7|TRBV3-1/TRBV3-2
TGTGCCAGCAGCCAAGATCCCGACTACTCCTACGAGCAGTACTTC
CASSQDPDYSYEQYF
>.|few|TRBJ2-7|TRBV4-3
TGCGCCAGCAGCCAAGATCCGGCCCAGGGAACATACTTC
CASSQDPAQGTYF
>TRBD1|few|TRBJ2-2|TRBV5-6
TGTGCCAGCATCATGACAGGGGTCATGGACACCGGGGAGCTGTTTTTT
CASIMTGVMDTGELFF
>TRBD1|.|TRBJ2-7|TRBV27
TGTGCCAGCAGTTCCGACCCCGGGACAGGCTACGAGCAGTACTTC
CASSSDPGTGYEQYF
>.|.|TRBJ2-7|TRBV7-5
TGTGCCAGAAGATTCCGGGACTCCAATTTCGAGCAGTACTTC
CARRFRDSNFEQYF
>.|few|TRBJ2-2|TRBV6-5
TGTGCCAGCATCACACCGAACACCGGGGAGCTGTTTTTT
CASITPNTGELFF
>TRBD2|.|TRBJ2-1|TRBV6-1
TGTGCCAGCAGTGAAGCTAGCGGGGGGCCTAGGGCCTACAATGAGCAGTTCTTC
CASSEASGGPRAYNEQFF
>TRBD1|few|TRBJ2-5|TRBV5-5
TGTGCCAGCACAACAGGGGCCCAAGAGACCCAGTACTTC
CASTTGAQETQYF
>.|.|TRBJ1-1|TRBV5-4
TGTGCCAGCAGCTTGGATTTCACTGAAGCTTTCTTT
CASSLDFTEAFF
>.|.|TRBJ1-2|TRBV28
.
CASSFGAGNYGYTF
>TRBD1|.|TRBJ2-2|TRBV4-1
TGCGCCAGCAGCCGGGGACAGGGAAACACCGGGGAGCTGTTTTTT
CASSRGQGNTGELFF
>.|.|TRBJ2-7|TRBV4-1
TGCGCCAGCAGCCAAGATCGGAGAGCCCTCTACGAGCAGTACTTC
CASSQDRRALYEQYF